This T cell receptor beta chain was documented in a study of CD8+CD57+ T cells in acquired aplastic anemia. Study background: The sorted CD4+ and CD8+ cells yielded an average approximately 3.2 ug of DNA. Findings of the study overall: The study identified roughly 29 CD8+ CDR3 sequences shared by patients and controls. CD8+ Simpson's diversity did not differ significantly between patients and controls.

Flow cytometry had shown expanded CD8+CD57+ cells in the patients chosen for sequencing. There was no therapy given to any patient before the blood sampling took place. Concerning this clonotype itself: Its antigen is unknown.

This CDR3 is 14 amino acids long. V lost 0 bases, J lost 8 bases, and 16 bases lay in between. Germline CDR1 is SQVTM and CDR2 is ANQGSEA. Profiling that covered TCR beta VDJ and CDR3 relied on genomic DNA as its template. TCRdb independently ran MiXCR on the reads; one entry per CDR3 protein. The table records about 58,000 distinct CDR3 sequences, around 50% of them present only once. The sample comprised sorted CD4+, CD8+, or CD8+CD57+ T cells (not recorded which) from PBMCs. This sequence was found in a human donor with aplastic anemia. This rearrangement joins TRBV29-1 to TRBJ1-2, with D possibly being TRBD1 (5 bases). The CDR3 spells CSVEEVGRDGGYTF. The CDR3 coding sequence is TGCAGCGTTGAAGAGGTTGGACGGGACGGGGGCTACACCTTC.